This T cell receptor beta chain was obtained from a study of blood T cell repertoires in COVID-19. Overall study: Spain, Italy and the United States supplied samples that represented acute and convalescent COVID-19. Nucleic acid was either cDNA or gDNA, and it came from T cells, B-cell-depleted T cells, or PBMCs.

Recruits, aged roughly 18 to 90 years, lived in 24 US areas. Source study methods: Reference gene primer amplification gave estimated nucleated cell counts. Produced via immunoSEQ multiplex PCR; TCRdb's table is partial and in-frame only. V, J and clone size were drawn from that table, and D and trimming were deduced from the DNA. Of roughly 400,000 clones listed, roughly 90% are singletons. With 4 bases clipped from V and 2 bases from J, the junction kept 3 bases outside the gene matches. CDR1 is LGHDT, CDR2 YNNKEL, per germline (reference sequence). This CDR3 has 16 residues. Material for sequencing was PBMCs or T cells enriched from blood (not recorded which). This clonotype was sampled from a woman aged 40-49 years with acute COVID-19. The V and J genes are TRBV3-1 (or the pseudogene TRBV3-2) and TRBJ2-3; TRBD2 agrees at 13 bases. The CDR3 is CASSRTSGGPTDTQYF. CDR3 coding DNA: TGTGCCAGCAGCCGGACTAGCGGGGGACCCACAGATACGCAGTATTTT.